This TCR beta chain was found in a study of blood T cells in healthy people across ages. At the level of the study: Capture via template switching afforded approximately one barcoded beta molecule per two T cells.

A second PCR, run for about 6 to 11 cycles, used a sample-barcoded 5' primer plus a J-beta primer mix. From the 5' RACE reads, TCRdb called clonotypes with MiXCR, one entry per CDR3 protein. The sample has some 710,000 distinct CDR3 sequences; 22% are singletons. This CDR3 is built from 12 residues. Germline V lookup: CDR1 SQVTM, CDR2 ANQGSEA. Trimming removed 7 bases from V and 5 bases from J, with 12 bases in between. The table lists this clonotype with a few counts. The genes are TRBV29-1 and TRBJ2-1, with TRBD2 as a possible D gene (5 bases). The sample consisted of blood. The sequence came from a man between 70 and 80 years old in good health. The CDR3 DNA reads TGCAGCGCGCGCCGGGGTGACAATGAGCAGTTCTTC. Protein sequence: CSARRGDNEQFF.